The TCR beta chain under discussion was sequenced for a study of T cell responses to AZD1222 COVID-19 vaccine. The study, taken as a whole, reports: The sample set comprised mostly white British donors with more females, and clonal diversity was possibly underestimated.

Some clones are missing from TCRdb's copy, which holds only in-frame ones; the method was immunoSEQ multiplex PCR. The sample comprises some 130,000 clones, about nine tenths of which are singletons, and roughly 7.4% rests with the top ten. The CDR3 consists of 14 residues. The germline CDR1 and CDR2 sequences are SEHNR and FQNEAQ (reference sequence). The J segment lost 4 bases and the V segment lost 2 bases, leaving 4 bases of the junction unmatched. As to this clone: As yet, its antigen is unknown.

This TCR was recovered from an adult in good health. The sequences come from peripheral blood, collected on day 0 of AZD1222 vaccination. The chain is built from TRBV7-9 and TRBJ2-5, with TRBD1 matching over 7 bases. The CDR3 DNA reads as TGTGCCAGCAGCTTATCAACAGGGGTAGAGACCCAGTACTTC. It is translated as CASSLSTGVETQYF.